The entry below describes one T cell receptor beta chain. Its target is unknown. V lost 10 bases, J lost 2 bases, and 8 bases stayed unmatched. CDR3 length: 14 amino acids. Germline CDR1 and CDR2: MNHNY and SVGAGI (reference sequence). The PCR made use of 60 Vbeta and 13 Jbeta primers. Assay: immunoSEQ multiplex PCR; the TCRdb copy retains only in-frame clones and omits some. Recorded for this sample: roughly 51,000 clones. This record comes from a study of cytomegalovirus exposure and HLA in healthy donors. General study points: Most observed TCR sequences were rare, whereas some public TCRs were detected in many donors. Earlier findings revealed that most TCR beta V segments proved productive either about 87% or about 30% of the time. DRB1 showed the most TCR associations and HLA-C the fewest in a later analysis, as rates varied by HLA locus. Across donors, presence/absence analyses took sequencing depth to be roughly uniform.

The rearrangement joins TRBV6-6 to TRBJ2-7, with TRBD2 identical over 10 bases. Sequenced material: PBMCs. The sequence came from a male donor in good health and CMV-seropositive. The DNA for the CDR3 is TGTGCCAAAATAAGTGGGACTAGCGCCTACGAGCAGTACTTC. As protein: CAKISGTSAYEQYF.